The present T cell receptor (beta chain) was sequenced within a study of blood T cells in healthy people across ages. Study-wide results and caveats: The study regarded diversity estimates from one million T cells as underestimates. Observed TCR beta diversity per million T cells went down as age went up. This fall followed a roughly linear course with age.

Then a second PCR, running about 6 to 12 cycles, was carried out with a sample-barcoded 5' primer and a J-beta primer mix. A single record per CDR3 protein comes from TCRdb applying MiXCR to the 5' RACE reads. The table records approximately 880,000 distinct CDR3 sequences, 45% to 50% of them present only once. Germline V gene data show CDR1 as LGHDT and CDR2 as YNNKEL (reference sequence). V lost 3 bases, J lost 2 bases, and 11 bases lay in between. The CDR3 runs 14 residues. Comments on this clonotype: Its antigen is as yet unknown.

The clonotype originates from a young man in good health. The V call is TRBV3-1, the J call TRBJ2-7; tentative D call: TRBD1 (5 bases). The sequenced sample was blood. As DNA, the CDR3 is TGTGCCAGCAGCCACAGGGAATGCCCCTACGAGCAGTACTTC. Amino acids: CASSHRECPYEQYF.